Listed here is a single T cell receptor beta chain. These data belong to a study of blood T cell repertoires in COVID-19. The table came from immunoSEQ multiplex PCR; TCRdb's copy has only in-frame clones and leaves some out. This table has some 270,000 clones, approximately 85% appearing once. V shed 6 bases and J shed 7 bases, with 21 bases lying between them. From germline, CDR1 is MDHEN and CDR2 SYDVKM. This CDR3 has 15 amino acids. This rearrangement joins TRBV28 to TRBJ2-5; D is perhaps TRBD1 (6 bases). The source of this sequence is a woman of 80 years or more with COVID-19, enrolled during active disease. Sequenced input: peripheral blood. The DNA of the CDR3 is TGTGCCAGCAGCCCAGCGAGCAGGGGCCAGGGGACCCAGTACTTC. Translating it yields CASSPASRGQGTQYF.